The 20 T cell receptor beta chains given below trace back to one sample, sequenced in a study of blood T cell repertoires in COVID-19. TCRdb's table, derived via immunoSEQ multiplex PCR, lists solely in-frame clones and lacks some. The sample carries 250,000 to 300,000 clones, around 88% recorded once. Sequenced: peripheral blood. The receptors derive from a man in his thirties or forties with active or convalescent COVID-19.

The rearrangement joins TRBV7-2 to TRBJ1-4; maybe TRBD1 (6 bases). CDR3 length: 14 amino acids. Trimming removed 5 bases at V and 8 bases at J, with 15 bases between. Germline CDR1 SGHTA, CDR2 FQGNSA. The CDR3 coding sequence is TGTGCCAGCAGCCAAGGGGGGGCAGGAGAAAAACTGTTTTTT. This gives the protein CASSQGGAGEKLFF.

V is TRBV7-6 and J is TRBJ1-3, with a tentative D call TRBD1 (5 bases). Germline lookup yields CDR1 SGHVS and CDR2 FNYEAQ. The V and J ends lost 5 bases and 0 bases respectively, with 11 bases between them. The CDR3 has 15 residues. CDR3 protein: CASSPRTSSGNTIYF. The CDR3 DNA follows: TGTGCCAGCAGCCCAAGGACAAGCTCTGGAAACACCATATATTTT.

V gene TRBV5-1 combines with J gene TRBJ2-2; tentatively, D is TRBD2 (5 bases). CDR3 length equals 16 residues. V was shortened by 0 bases and J by 0 bases, with 9 bases between the two germline ends. CDR1 is SGHRS, CDR2 YFSETQ, per germline. CDR3 region: CASSLGPRANTGELFF. The CDR3 DNA reads as TGCGCCAGCAGCTTGGGTCCGAGGGCGAACACCGGGGAGCTGTTTTTT.

The rearrangement joins TRBV2 to TRBJ1-2; the D gene is possibly TRBD1 (5 bases). This CDR3 has 12 residues. The V end lost 7 bases, the J end lost 4 bases, and 10 bases lay between the germline ends. The germline CDR1 and CDR2 sequences are SNHLY and FYNNEI. DNA for the CDR3: TGTGCCAGCATGGACATCGGCTATGGCTACACCTTC. It yields the protein CASMDIGYGYTF.

This chain connects TRBV7-8 to TRBJ2-5; TRBD2 agrees at 13 bases. Germline V gene lookup returns CDR1 SGHVS and CDR2 FQNEAQ. The CDR3 has 15 residues. J was trimmed by 7 bases and V by 5 bases; bases with no gene match: 7. The CDR3 loop reads CASSLGTSGVMTQYF. The CDR3 DNA follows: TGTGCCAGCAGCCTAGGGACTAGCGGGGTAATGACCCAGTACTTC.

This clone showed up many times. The rearrangement uses TRBV19 and TRBJ1-4, with a tentative D call TRBD1 (5 bases). CDR1 is LNHDA, CDR2 SQIVND, per germline (reference sequence). CDR3 length: 15 amino acids. Trimming pared 5 bases from V and 7 bases from J, leaving 17 bases between. CDR3 protein: CASSPDGGSREKLFF. DNA of the CDR3: TGTGCCAGTAGTCCCGACGGGGGGTCTCGTGAAAAACTGTTTTTT.

J is TRBJ2-1 and V is TRBV27; TRBD2 might be the D (5 bases). Germline V gene sequence: CDR1 MNHEY, CDR2 SMNVEV (reference sequence). V lost 3 bases, J lost 6 bases, and 18 bases lay in between. CDR3 length: 16 amino acids. The CDR3 DNA reads TGTGCCAGCAGTTTCCGTCGGGGTGGCCCAAGCAATGAGCAGTTCTTC. Amino acids: CASSFRRGGPSNEQFF.

The chain employs TRBV29-1 and TRBJ2-3; 8 bases map to TRBD2. The CDR3 is 14 residues long. Germline values: CDR1 SQVTM, CDR2 ANQGSEA. With 4 bases clipped from V and 1 base from J, the junction kept 4 bases outside the gene matches. The CDR3 DNA reads as TGCAGCGTTGGTGGTAGCGGGGGCACAGATACGCAGTATTTT. Protein product: CSVGGSGGTDTQYF.

The chain carries TRBV15 and TRBJ2-3; TRBD2 is a possible D gene (6 bases). CDR1 is LNHNV and CDR2 is YYDKDF in the germline V gene (reference sequence). Trimming cost V 4 bases and J 0 bases, with 17 bases left between them. The CDR3 runs to 17 residues. The CDR3 loop reads CATSKDLGGVSTDTQYF. The CDR3 coding sequence is TGTGCCACCAGCAAAGACCTAGGCGGGGTGAGCACAGATACGCAGTATTTT.

The rearrangement uses TRBV7-9 and TRBJ1-3; D is perhaps TRBD1 (5 bases). The germline CDR1 and CDR2 sequences are SEHNR and FQNEAQ (reference sequence). V was shortened by 1 base and J by 9 bases, with 19 bases between the two germline ends. The CDR3 spans 16 residues. The CDR3 DNA sequence: TGTGCCAGCAGCTTAGATCCATCGGGGGTTGATACCACCATATATTTT. Protein: CASSLDPSGVDTTIYF.

The CDR3 bases are TGTGCCAGTAGTATATCGGGCGGGAGACTCACAGATACGCAGTATTTT. As protein: CASSISGGRLTDTQYF. The gene calls are TRBV19 and TRBJ2-3; 7 bases are a match to TRBD2. This CDR3 spans 16 amino acids. V dropped 2 bases and J dropped 2; count of bases not matched to a gene: 7. CDR1 and CDR2 (germline): LNHDA, SQIVND (reference sequence).

The genes are TRBV9 and TRBJ2-2; possibly TRBD2 for D (5 bases). The V end was cut by 4 bases, the J end by 7 bases, with 8 bases between. This CDR3 contains 12 residues. Germline lookup yields CDR1 SGDLS and CDR2 YYNGEE. The DNA for the CDR3 is TGTGCCAGCAGCCATGAGGGCGGGGAGCTGTTTTTT. It yields the protein CASSHEGGELFF.

V usage is TRBV2 and J usage is TRBJ1-5, with 7 bases aligning to TRBD1. CDR1 is SNHLY, CDR2 FYNNEI, per germline. The ends lost 2 bases at V and 3 bases at J; junction bases unmatched: 4. This CDR3 region has 15 residues. The CDR3 spells CASSEYGTDNQPQHF. CDR3 nucleotide sequence: TGTGCCAGCAGTGAATATGGGACAGACAATCAGCCCCAGCATTTT.

The J gene is TRBJ2-5, the V gene TRBV30; D is ambiguous. The V gene lost 2 bases and the J gene lost 0 bases, with 7 bases spanning the gap. The germline gives CDR1 GTSNPN, CDR2 SVGIG (reference sequence). The CDR3 has 13 amino acids. The CDR3 spells CAWSIGDQETQYF. The CDR3 DNA reads TGTGCCTGGAGTATAGGAGACCAAGAGACCCAGTACTTC.

The V and J genes are TRBV5-1 and TRBJ2-1, with 9 bases lining up with TRBD2. Trimming cost V 4 bases and J 5 bases; bases outside gene matches: 7. The CDR3 sequence is 15 residues long. The germline V gene encodes CDR1 SGHRS and CDR2 YFSETQ. CDR3 sequence (DNA): TGCGCCAGCAGCGTACAGACTAGCGGAGACAATGAGCAGTTCTTC. It codes for CASSVQTSGDNEQFF.

The V and J genes are TRBV5-1 and TRBJ2-7, with 7 bases aligning to TRBD1. The V gene end was trimmed by 5 bases and the J gene end by 5 bases; junction bases not matched to a gene: 13. CDR1 is SGHRS, CDR2 YFSETQ, per germline. The CDR3 spans 15 residues. The CDR3 DNA reads TGCGCCAGCAGTCTTGACAGGGCCATAGTCCACGAGCAGTACTTC. It codes for CASSLDRAIVHEQYF.

The chain couples TRBV15 to TRBJ2-7, with a tentative D call TRBD2 (6 bases). The germline V and J ends were trimmed by 1 base and 7 bases, with 14 bases remaining between them. Germline V gene data show CDR1 as LNHNV and CDR2 as YYDKDF (reference sequence). The CDR3 runs to 14 residues. The CDR3 sequence: CATSRVGGSDEQYF. CDR3 DNA: TGTGCCACCAGCAGAGTCGGGGGATCGGATGAGCAGTACTTC.

This clone was seen a single time. The chain recombines TRBV2 with TRBJ2-2; no clear D. The CDR3 spans 13 residues. V was cut by 9 bases and J by 4 bases, with 12 bases left in between. The germline V gene has CDR1 SNHLY and CDR2 FYNNEI. The CDR3 DNA reads TGTGCCAGAGCCCCCCCAAGCACCGGGGAGCTGTTTTTT. Encoded protein: CARAPPSTGELFF.

A single count supports this clone. The V gene is TRBV7-9, the J gene TRBJ2-3; TRBD2 aligns across 15 bases. Germline CDR1 SEHNR, CDR2 FQNEAQ (reference sequence). The V segment lost 5 bases and the J segment 10 bases; nucleotides outside the gene matches: 10. The CDR3 runs 16 residues. The CDR3 sequence: CASSPLGLAGGRAQYF. For the CDR3, the DNA is TGTGCCAGCAGCCCCCTTGGACTAGCGGGGGGGCGCGCGCAGTATTTT.

The chain combines TRBV3-1 (or the pseudogene TRBV3-2) with TRBJ2-3; the D is unclear. Per germline, CDR1 LGHDT and CDR2 YNNKEL (reference sequence). The CDR3 is 14 amino acids. V lost 9 bases, J lost 3 bases, and 16 bases lay in between. The CDR3 DNA reads TGTGCCAGTAGCACTCCGCCCCAAACAGATACGCAGTATTTT. Translation gives CASSTPPQTDTQYF.